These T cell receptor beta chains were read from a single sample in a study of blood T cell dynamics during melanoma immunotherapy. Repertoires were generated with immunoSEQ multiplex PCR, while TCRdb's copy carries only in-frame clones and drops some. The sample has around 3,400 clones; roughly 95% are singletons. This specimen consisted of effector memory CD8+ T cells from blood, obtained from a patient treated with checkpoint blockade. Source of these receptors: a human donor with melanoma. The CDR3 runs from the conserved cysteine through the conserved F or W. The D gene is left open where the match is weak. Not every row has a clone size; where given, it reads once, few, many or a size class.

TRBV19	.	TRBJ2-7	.	CASSMGPIYEQYF	TGTGCCAGTAGTATGGGTCCGATCTACGAGCAGTACTTC
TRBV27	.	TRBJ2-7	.	CASSPKGYYEQYF	TGTGCCAGCAGTCCAAAGGGTTACTACGAGCAGTACTTC
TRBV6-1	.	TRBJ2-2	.	CASSRDRYTGELFF	TGTGCCAGCAGCCGAGACAGATACACCGGGGAGCTGTTTTTT
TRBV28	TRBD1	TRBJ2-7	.	CASIPTGGGYEQYF	TGTGCCAGCATCCCGACAGGGGGCGGGTACGAGCAGTACTTC
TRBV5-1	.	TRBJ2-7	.	CASSSDVAYEQYF	TGCGCCAGCAGCTCTGACGTAGCTTACGAGCAGTACTTC
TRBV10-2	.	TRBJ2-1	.	CASSENPEQFF	TGCGCCAGCAGTGAGAATCCTGAGCAGTTCTTC
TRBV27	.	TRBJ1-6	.	CASSLGVPLGPLHF	TGTGCCAGCAGTTTAGGAGTCCCTTTAGGACCCCTCCACTTT
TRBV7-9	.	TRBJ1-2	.	CASSPPGSYGYTF	TGTGCCAGCAGTCCTCCAGGAAGCTATGGCTACACCTTC
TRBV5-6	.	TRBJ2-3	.	CASSLVGSGTDTQYF	TGTGCCAGCAGCTTGGTGGGTAGCGGAACAGATACGCAGTATTTT
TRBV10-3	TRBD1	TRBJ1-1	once	CAMTIDRDTEAFF	TGTGCCATGACCATTGACAGGGACACTGAAGCTTTCTTT
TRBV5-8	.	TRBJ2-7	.	CASSLETTYEQYF	TGTGCCAGCAGCCTAGAAACAACCTACGAGCAGTACTTC
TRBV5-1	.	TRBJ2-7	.	CASNAGQSYEQYF	TGCGCCAGCAACGCGGGACAGTCCTACGAGCAGTACTTC
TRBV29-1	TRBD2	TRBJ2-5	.	CSVGGVRYQETQYF	TGCAGCGTGGGGGGGGTCAGGTACCAAGAGACCCAGTACTTC
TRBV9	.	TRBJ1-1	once	CASSVGRQYTEAFF	TGTGCCAGCAGCGTAGGGCGCCAGTACACTGAAGCTTTCTTT
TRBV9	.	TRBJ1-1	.	CASGGRYRAHTEAFF	TGTGCCAGCGGCGGTAGGTACAGGGCCCACACTGAAGCTTTCTTT
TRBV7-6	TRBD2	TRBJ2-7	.	CASSPRTSGSSYEQYF	TGTGCCAGCAGCCCGAGAACTAGCGGTAGCTCCTACGAGCAGTACTTC
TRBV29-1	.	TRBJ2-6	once	CSVDGGPRSSGANVLTF	TGCAGCGTTGACGGGGGCCCCAGATCCTCTGGGGCCAACGTCCTGACTTTC
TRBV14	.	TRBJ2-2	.	CASSPPGVYGELFF	TGTGCCAGCAGCCCCCCCGGGGTTTACGGGGAGCTGTTTTTT
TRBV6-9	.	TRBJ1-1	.	CASSTDGSLNTEAFF	TGTGCCAGCAGTACGGACGGATCCTTGAACACTGAAGCTTTCTTT
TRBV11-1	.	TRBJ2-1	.	CASSLIRDPEGGEQFF	TGTGCCAGCAGCTTAATTAGGGACCCAGAGGGTGGTGAGCAGTTCTTC
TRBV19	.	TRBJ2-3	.	CASSLTSTDTQYF	TGTGCCAGTAGTTTGACTAGCACAGATACGCAGTATTTT
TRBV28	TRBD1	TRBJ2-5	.	CASRDRGAETQYF	TGTGCCAGCAGGGACAGGGGTGCGGAGACCCAGTACTTC
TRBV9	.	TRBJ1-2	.	CASSGFGRGNYGYTF	TGTGCCAGCAGCGGCTTTGGCAGGGGTAACTATGGCTACACCTTC
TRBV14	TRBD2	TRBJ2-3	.	CASSQRGLAGRDTQYF	TGTGCCAGCAGCCAAAGGGGACTAGCGGGGCGAGATACGCAGTATTTT
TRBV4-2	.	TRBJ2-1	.	CASSQEAAGRYNNEQFF	TGTGCCAGCAGCCAAGAGGCGGCAGGCCGCTACAACAATGAGCAGTTCTTC
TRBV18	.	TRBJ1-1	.	CASSPPDFREAFF	TGTGCCAGCTCACCACCGGACTTCCGTGAAGCTTTCTTT
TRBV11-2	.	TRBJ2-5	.	CASTLSGETQYF	TGTGCCAGCACCCTATCGGGAGAGACCCAGTACTTC
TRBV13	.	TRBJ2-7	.	CASSPNGSYGEQYF	TGTGCCAGCAGCCCAAACGGCAGTTATGGAGAGCAGTACTTC
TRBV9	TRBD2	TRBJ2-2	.	CASSVVVGEGTGELFF	TGTGCCAGCAGCGTAGTGGTAGGGGAGGGCACCGGGGAGCTGTTTTTT
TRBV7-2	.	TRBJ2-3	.	CASSLGYRSTDTQYF	TGTGCCAGCAGCCTGGGGTACAGGAGCACAGATACGCAGTATTTT
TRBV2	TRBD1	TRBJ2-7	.	CATCSWTGSEQYF	TGTGCCACTTGCTCCTGGACAGGGTCAGAGCAGTACTTC
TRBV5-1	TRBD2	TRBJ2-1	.	CASSRERDGFYNEQFF	TGCGCCAGCAGCAGAGAGCGGGACGGATTTTACAATGAGCAGTTCTTC
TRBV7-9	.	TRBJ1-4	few	CASSLTGPNEKLFF	TGTGCCAGCAGCTTAACCGGTCCGAATGAAAAACTGTTTTTT